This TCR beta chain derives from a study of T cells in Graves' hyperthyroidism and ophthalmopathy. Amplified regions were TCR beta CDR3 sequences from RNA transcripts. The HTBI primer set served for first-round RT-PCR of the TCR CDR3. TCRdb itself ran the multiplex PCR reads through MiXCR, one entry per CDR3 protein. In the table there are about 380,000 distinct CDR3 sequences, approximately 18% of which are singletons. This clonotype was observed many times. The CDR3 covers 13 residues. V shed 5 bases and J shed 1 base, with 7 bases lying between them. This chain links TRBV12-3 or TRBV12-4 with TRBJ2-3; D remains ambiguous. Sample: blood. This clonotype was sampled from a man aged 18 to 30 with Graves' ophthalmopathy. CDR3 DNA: TGTGCCAGCAGTCTGCCCGGCACAGATACGCAGTATTTT. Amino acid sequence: CASSLPGTDTQYF.